This is a list of T cell receptor beta chains from one sample in a study of shared clonotypes between healthy human individuals. TCRdb's table, derived via immunoSEQ multiplex PCR, lists solely in-frame clones and lacks some. The repertoire consists of 1.5 million to 2.5 million clones, with about 95% occurring once and the leading ten covering around 1%. The sample taken for sequencing was naive CD8+ T cells sorted from blood. The receptor set was obtained from a man younger than 30 in good health. Both conserved end residues are part of each CDR3. The D gene is left open where the match is weak. Clone size is stated in some rows and not others, as once, few, many or a class when expanded.

TRBJ2-3 TRBV5-1 TRBD2 - 17 TGCGCCAGCAGCCCCCCCCAAGCGGGGGTCAGCACAGATACGCAGTATTTT CASSPPQAGVSTDTQYF
TRBJ2-1 TRBV13 TRBD2 - 16 TGTGCCAGCAGCCCCCCGGGGATAGCGGGCTACAATGAGCAGTTCTTC CASSPPGIAGYNEQFF
TRBJ2-7 TRBV6-1 - - 16 TGTGCCAGCAGTGAAGGTTTGGCGGGACTCTACTACGAGCAGTACTTC CASSEGLAGLYYEQYF
TRBJ2-7 TRBV7-9 - - 17 TGTGCCAGCAGCTTAGAACCAGGGAGGACTCCGTCCTACGAGCAGTACTTC CASSLEPGRTPSYEQYF
TRBJ2-7 TRBV5-6 - - 12 TGTGCCAGCAGCTTGGGTGGGTACGAGCAGTACTTC CASSLGGYEQYF
TRBJ1-1 TRBV2 - - 13 TGTGCCAGCAGTGGCAGGGTTGGCACTGAAGCTTTCTTT CASSGRVGTEAFF
TRBJ1-5 TRBV4-2 - - 16 TGTGCCAGCAGCCCGATCGGGGATGGGGGCAATCAGCCCCAGCATTTT CASSPIGDGGNQPQHF
TRBJ2-5 TRBV28 - - 14 TGTGCCAGCAGTTTAATCAGCGTGAGAGAGACCCAGTACTTC CASSLISVRETQYF
TRBJ2-1 TRBV7-7 - - 15 TGTGCTAGCAGCTTATATCCGGGAGAGGTTGGTGAGCAGTTCTTC CASSLYPGEVGEQFF
TRBJ2-1 TRBV18 - - 13 TGTGCCAGCTCACCTGAGACCTACAATGAGCAGTTCTTC CASSPETYNEQFF
TRBJ2-7 TRBV21-1 - - 13 TGTGCCAGCAGTGACAGGCTTCCTTACGAGCAGTACTTC CASSDRLPYEQYF
TRBJ2-5 TRBV5-4 TRBD2 - 15 TGTGCCAGCAGCTTCAGCTCCGCCGGGGGGGAGACCCAGTACTTC CASSFSSAGGETQYF
TRBJ2-1 TRBV7-2 - - 18 TGTGCCAGCAGCTCCCAAACCAGCATGCGGCCCATATACAATGAGCAGTTCTTC CASSSQTSMRPIYNEQFF
TRBJ1-1 TRBV7-9 - - 13 TGTGCCAGCAGCTTAGGTCAGTACACTGAAGCTTTCTTT CASSLGQYTEAFF
TRBJ2-7 TRBV5-8 TRBD1 once 16 TGTGCCAGTGTCCCGGGACAGGGGACAAGGCCCTACGAGCAGTACTTC CASVPGQGTRPYEQYF
TRBJ2-1 TRBV7-9 TRBD1 - 12 TGTGCCAGCAGCTCATCCGGGACAGGGGAGTTCTTC CASSSSGTGEFF
TRBJ1-5 TRBV4-2 - - 17 TGTGCCAGCAGCCAAGATCCAGCGGTCGTTCTCATTCAGCCCCAGCATTTT CASSQDPAVVLIQPQHF
TRBJ1-2 TRBV7-9 TRBD1 - 17 TGTGCCAGCAGCTCCGACAGGGAAGAAGGTTTCAACTATGGCTACACCTTC CASSSDREEGFNYGYTF
TRBJ2-3 TRBV4-1 - - 11 TGCGCCAGCACTAGCACAGATACGCAGTATTTT CASTSTDTQYF
TRBJ2-7 TRBV6-1 TRBD2 - 15 TGTGCCAGCAGTGGACTAGCGGGGGGAACCTACGAGCAGTACTTC CASSGLAGGTYEQYF
TRBJ2-7 TRBV7-2 - - 13 TGTGCCAGCAGCCCCCGCGCCCCCTACGAGCAGTACTTC CASSPRAPYEQYF
TRBJ2-2 TRBV28 - - 11 TGTGCCAGCAGTATCACCGGGGAGCTGTTTTTT CASSITGELFF
TRBJ1-2 TRBV6-1 - - 16 TGTGCCAGCAGTGAAGCGCTGGCAGGGGTTAACTATGGCTACACCTTC CASSEALAGVNYGYTF
TRBJ1-4 TRBV6-1 - - 12 TGTGCCAGCAGTGAGTGGGACCTAAAACTGTTTTTT CASSEWDLKLFF
TRBJ1-1 TRBV28 - - 15 TGTGCCAGCAGTTTATCCCAGGGGATGAACACTGAAGCTTTCTTT CASSLSQGMNTEAFF
TRBJ1-5 TRBV6-1 TRBD1 - 15 TGTGCCAGCAGTGAAATACAGGGGAACAATCAGCCCCAGCATTTT CASSEIQGNNQPQHF
TRBJ2-7 TRBV21-1 - - 15 TGTGCCAGCAGCACTGCTAGCGGGACCGTCTACGAGCAGTACTTC CASSTASGTVYEQYF
TRBJ1-5 TRBV5-1 TRBD1 - 14 TGCGCCAGCAGCTCCGGACAGGGGATTCAGCCCCAGCATTTT CASSSGQGIQPQHF
TRBJ2-5 TRBV15 TRBD2 - 17 TGTGCCACCAGCAGAGATTCGGGGGGTGTCGGGCAAGAGACCCAGTACTTC CATSRDSGGVGQETQYF
TRBJ2-7 TRBV27 - - 14 TGTGCCAGCAGCCCAGCCAAGCCAGGGATCGAGCAGTACTTC CASSPAKPGIEQYF
TRBJ2-2 TRBV9 - - 16 TGTGCCAGCAGCGTAGGTAGCAGGGGAGGAACCGGGGAGCTGTTTTTT CASSVGSRGGTGELFF
TRBJ2-7 TRBV27 - - 17 TGTGCCAGCAGTTTATCCAGTCCAAGGCGGAGTACCTACGAGCAGTACTTC CASSLSSPRRSTYEQYF
TRBJ1-1 TRBV6-5 - - 15 TGTGCCAGCAGTTACTACATGGGGCAGAACACTGAAGCTTTCTTT CASSYYMGQNTEAFF
TRBJ1-6 TRBV19 - - 15 TGTGCCAGTAGTATAGTGGGGGGCGATAATTCACCCCTCCACTTT CASSIVGGDNSPLHF